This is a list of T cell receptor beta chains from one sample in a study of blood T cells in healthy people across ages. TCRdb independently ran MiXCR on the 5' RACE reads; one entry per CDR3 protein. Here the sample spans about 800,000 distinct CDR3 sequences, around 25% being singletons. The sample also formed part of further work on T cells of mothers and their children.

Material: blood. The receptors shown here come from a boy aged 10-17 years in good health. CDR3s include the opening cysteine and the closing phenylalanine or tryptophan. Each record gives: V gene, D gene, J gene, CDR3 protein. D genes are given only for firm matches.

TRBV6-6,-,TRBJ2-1,CASSYSAGEKFF
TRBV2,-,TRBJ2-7,CASRDPGTAQPYEQYF
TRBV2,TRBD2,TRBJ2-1,CASRPFLRTSGGYNEQFF
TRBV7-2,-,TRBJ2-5,CASSFSSAGGRELETQYF
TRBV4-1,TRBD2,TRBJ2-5,CASSQTLAGGPGETQYF
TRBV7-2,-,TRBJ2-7,CASSARAGLYEQYF
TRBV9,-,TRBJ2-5,CASSVSPGAQETQYF
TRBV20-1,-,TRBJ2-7,CSASGTRDMTDYEQYF
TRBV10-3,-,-,CAISETERASYEQYF
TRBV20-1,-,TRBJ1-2,CSARPRDSWNYGYTF
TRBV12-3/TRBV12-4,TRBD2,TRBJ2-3,CASSRSSGRTDVEYF
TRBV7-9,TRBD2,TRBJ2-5,CASSPSGTQETQYF
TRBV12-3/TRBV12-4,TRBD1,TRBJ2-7,CASRAQGSSYEQYF
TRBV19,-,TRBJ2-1,CASSIHSGEYNEQFF
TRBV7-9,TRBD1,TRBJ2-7,CASSRQGLHSEQYF
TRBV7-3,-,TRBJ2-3,CASSLTQAKGSDTQYF
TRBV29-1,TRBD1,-,CSVATGTDYEQYF
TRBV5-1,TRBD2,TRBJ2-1,CASSMGLSNEQFF
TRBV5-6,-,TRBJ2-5,CASNLDGETQYF
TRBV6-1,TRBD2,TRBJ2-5,CASRRTSGNVETQYF
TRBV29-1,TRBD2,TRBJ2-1,CSVGYGGDNEQFF
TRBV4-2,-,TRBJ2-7,CASSQVPAGSSYEQYF
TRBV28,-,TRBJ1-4,CASSSFKKDVGEKLFF
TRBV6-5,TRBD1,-,CASSYWGQGKTYEQYF
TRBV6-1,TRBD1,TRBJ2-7,CASSEEGQAAYEQYF
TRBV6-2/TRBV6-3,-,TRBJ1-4,CASSYQKAWDEKLFF
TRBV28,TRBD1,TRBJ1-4,CASSSHVPGQGATNEKLFF
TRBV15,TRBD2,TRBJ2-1,CATSRGKRGKYNEQFF
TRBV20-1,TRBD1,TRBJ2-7,CSARLTGVSEQYF